Each of the 23 T cell receptor beta chains below was sequenced from the same sample in a study of post-analysis software for immune sequencing data. These receptors are not linked to any known antigen. Study findings and constraints: Controls showed lower frequencies than patients for four to six TRBV segments, and TRBV5-6, TRBV5-1 and TRBV20-1 were among these.

Unique molecular identifiers were present in the TCR beta cDNA libraries. TCRdb itself ran the PCR reads through MiXCR, one entry per CDR3 protein. The table includes about 620,000 distinct CDR3 sequences, 44% detected once. What was sequenced was blood. All receptors come from a girl between 10 and 17 years old with multiple sclerosis.

Concerning this clonotype itself: Lacking the conserved final phenylalanine or tryptophan, this CDR3 likely reflects a read error. The chain uses TRBV5-1 and TRBJ2-7, with a tentative D call TRBD2 (5 bases). This CDR3 has 14 residues. Germline CDR1 is SGHRS and CDR2 is YFSETQ. Deletions cut 7 bases from V and 3 bases from J, with 17 bases between. This CDR3 is CASGRGERFYEQYL. The CDR3 bases are TGCGCCAGCGGACGGGGTGAGAGGTTCTACGAGCAGTACCTC.

The CDR3 DNA reads TGCAGCGTTTGGACGGTCCGGGAAGCTTTCTTT. It codes for CSVWTVREAFF. The chain uses TRBV29-1 and TRBJ1-1, with D uncertain. Trimming stripped 5 bases from V and 8 bases from J, with 12 bases between. Germline assignment: CDR1 SQVTM and CDR2 ANQGSEA. The CDR3 totals 11 residues. Filled out from reference TRBV29-1 and TRBJ1-1, the complete variable domain reads SAVISQKPSRDICQRGTSLTIQCQVDSQVTMMFWYRQQPGQSLTLIATANQGSEATYESGFVIDKFPISRPNLTFSTLTVSNMSPEDSSIYLCSVWTVREAFFGQGTRLTVV.

The V call is TRBV20-1, the J call TRBJ2-1; 7 nucleotides agree with TRBD1. CDR1 and CDR2 from the germline V gene are DFQATT and SNEGSKA (reference sequence). This CDR3 region has 13 residues. The V and J ends lost 4 bases and 7 bases, in that order; junction bases with no gene match: 7. In nucleotides, the CDR3 is TGCAGTGCTAACCGACAGGGTACGAATGAGCAGTTCTTC. It translates to CSANRQGTNEQFF.

This clonotype was detected a few times. This chain connects TRBV20-1 to TRBJ2-7; perhaps TRBD1 as D (6 bases). Germline CDR1 DFQATT, CDR2 SNEGSKA (reference sequence). CDR3 length equals 15 residues. V lost 0 bases, J lost 2 bases, and 14 bases lay in between. CDR3 loop: CSARDSKTGAYEQYF. DNA of the CDR3: TGCAGTGCTAGAGACTCAAAGACAGGAGCCTACGAGCAGTACTTC.

The chain employs TRBV7-9 and TRBJ1-5; no definite D call. The germline gives CDR1 SEHNR, CDR2 FQNEAQ (reference sequence). Trimming removed 4 bases at V and 0 bases at J, with 10 bases between. The CDR3 is 15 residues long. The CDR3 nucleotides read TGTGCCAGCAGCTCCGCCTCCTATAGCAATCAGCCCCAGCATTTT. It encodes CASSSASYSNQPQHF.

The genes are TRBV5-1 and TRBJ2-1; possibly TRBD2 for D (5 bases). V was clipped by 4 bases and J by 0 bases, with 14 bases between them. Germline-derived CDR1 and CDR2 are SGHRS and YFSETQ. The CDR3 covers 16 residues. CDR3 DNA sequence: TGCGCCAGCAGCCGGCGGACTTCTAGCTCCTACAATGAGCAGTTCTTC. It codes for CASSRRTSSSYNEQFF.

This clonotype was detected once. The chain has TRBV7-8 and TRBJ2-3; TRBD1 is a possible D gene (7 bases). Germline V gene sequence: CDR1 SGHVS, CDR2 FQNEAQ. Trimming took 3 bases from V and 2 from J, leaving 15 bases between them. This CDR3 contains 16 residues. The DNA for the CDR3 is TGTGCCAGCAGCTTGCAGGGGGACTCGTTCACAGATACGCAGTATTTT. It specifies CASSLQGDSFTDTQYF.

A few counts support this clonotype. The gene calls are TRBV24-1 and TRBJ2-3; D is undetermined. Germline values: CDR1 KGHDR, CDR2 SFDVKD. CDR3 length: 12 residues. V lost 5 bases, J lost 6 bases, and 8 bases lay in between. The CDR3 nucleotides read TGTGCCACCAGTGCCGCCAGGGATACGCAGTATTTT. The encoded protein is CATSAARDTQYF.

The chain joins TRBV7-6 to TRBJ2-5; 11 bases are a match to TRBD1. Unmatched junction bases numbered 3, after V lost 5 bases and J lost 4 bases. CDR1 and CDR2 (germline): SGHVS, FNYEAQ. CDR3 length equals 14 residues. CDR3 amino acids: CASSPGQGAETQYF. DNA of the CDR3: TGTGCCAGCAGCCCAGGACAGGGGGCAGAGACCCAGTACTTC.

The rearrangement uses TRBV6-6 and TRBJ1-5, with TRBD1 matching over 8 bases. This CDR3 contains 15 residues. After removal of 6 bases from V and 2 bases from J, the junction contained 6 bases not matched to a gene. Germline-derived CDR1 and CDR2 are MNHNY and SVGAGI (reference sequence). CDR3 in amino acids: CASRTGQGGNQPQHF. The DNA for the CDR3 is TGTGCCAGCAGGACCGGACAGGGCGGCAATCAGCCCCAGCATTTT.

This clonotype has just one count. The chain combines TRBV5-4 with TRBJ2-7, with D perhaps TRBD2 (5 bases). The J call may be faulty, since TRBJ2-5 better matches the DNA end. This CDR3 is built from 14 residues. Per germline, CDR1 SGHNT and CDR2 YYREEE (reference sequence). CDR3 coding DNA: TGTGCCAGCAGCCGGCCGGCGGCGGGTGAGACCCAGTACTTC. This gives the protein CASSRPAAGETQYF.

J is TRBJ1-6 and V is TRBV5-1; no clear D. The CDR3 totals 12 residues. V gave up 0 bases and J gave up 14 bases, with 9 bases separating them. CDR1 and CDR2 (germline): SGHRS, YFSETQ. CDR3 bases: TGCGCCAGCAGCTTGGAAGGAGAAGCCCTCCACTTT. Residues: CASSLEGEALHF.

The chain couples TRBV3-1 to TRBJ2-3, with 8 bases lining up with TRBD1. V was pared by 4 bases and J by 7 bases, with 4 bases of the junction left unmatched. Germline V lookup: CDR1 LGHDT, CDR2 YNNKEL (reference sequence). CDR3 length: 13 residues. CDR3 DNA: TGTGCCAGCAGCCCGACAGGGGCCCATACGCAGTATTTT. Translated, it gives CASSPTGAHTQYF.

CDR3 in DNA: TGCGCCGGCTCTCCTCCGGGACAGGTGAACACTGAAGCTTTCTTT. As protein: CAGSPPGQVNTEAFF. V and J are TRBV5-1 and TRBJ1-1; 8 positions match TRBD1. Germline CDR1 is SGHRS and CDR2 is YFSETQ. Losses at the gene ends were 10 bases for V and 0 bases for J; bases not matched to a gene: 11. The CDR3 covers 15 residues.

The chain joins TRBV20-1 to TRBJ1-5; TRBD1 agrees at 11 bases. Trimming removed 3 bases from V and 6 bases from J; junction bases left unmatched: 1. There are 13 residues in the CDR3. Germline V gene lookup returns CDR1 DFQATT and CDR2 SNEGSKA (reference sequence). The CDR3 region has the DNA TGCAGTGCTAGGGGGACAGGGGGTCAGCCCCAGCATTTT. Its protein is CSARGTGGQPQHF.

The chain recombines TRBV5-1 with TRBJ2-1; D possibly corresponds to TRBD1 (5 bases). There are 13 residues in the CDR3. The germline V gene has CDR1 SGHRS and CDR2 YFSETQ. The ends were cut back, 1 base at V and 8 bases at J, with 10 bases in the middle. Written as DNA, the CDR3 is TGCGCCAGCAGCTTGACCGCCAGGGATGAGCAGTTCTTC. This translates into CASSLTARDEQFF. Together with reference TRBV5-1 and TRBJ2-1, the CDR3 gives the full variable domain: KAGVTQTPRYLIKTRGQQVTLSCSPISGHRSVSWYQQTPGQGLQFLFEYFSETQRNKGNFPGRFSGRQFSNSRSEMNVSTLELGDSALYLCASSLTARDEQFFGPGTRLTVL.

The chain is built from TRBV5-1 and TRBJ2-3; 14 bases line up with TRBD2. V shed 0 bases, J shed 0 bases, and the junction held 6 bases outside the gene matches. Germline loops: CDR1 SGHRS, CDR2 YFSETQ. The CDR3 sequence is 19 residues long. The CDR3 DNA is TGCGCCAGCAGCTTGGATCCGGGACTAGCGGGAGTGAGCACAGATACGCAGTATTTT. This translates into CASSLDPGLAGVSTDTQYF.

This clonotype was picked up a small number of times. The chain uses TRBV10-3 and TRBJ2-7; TRBD2 is a possible D gene (5 bases). This CDR3 has 13 amino acids. Germline V CDR1 and CDR2: ENHRY, SYGVKD. Trimming took off 1 base at V and 1 base at J, with 5 bases between the two ends. The CDR3 nucleotides read TGTGCCATCAGTGAGTTAGCGTCCTACGAGCAGTACTTC. This sequence encodes CAISELASYEQYF.

This chain uses TRBV5-1 with TRBJ2-5, with 10 positions matching TRBD1. The junction had 14 bases not matched to a gene; V was cut back by 4 bases and J by 5 bases. Germline lookup yields CDR1 SGHRS and CDR2 YFSETQ. The CDR3 sequence is 17 residues long. As DNA, the CDR3 is TGCGCCAGCAGCATCACTCCCGGGACAGGGGCTGGGGAGACCCAGTACTTC. Translated: CASSITPGTGAGETQYF. Using reference TRBV5-1 and TRBJ2-5 for the parts outside the CDR3, the full variable domain is KAGVTQTPRYLIKTRGQQVTLSCSPISGHRSVSWYQQTPGQGLQFLFEYFSETQRNKGNFPGRFSGRQFSNSRSEMNVSTLELGDSALYLCASSITPGTGAGETQYFGPGTRLLVL.

The chain links TRBV5-1 to TRBJ2-3; TRBD1 matches at 7 bases. This CDR3 is built from 18 residues. Per germline, CDR1 SGHRS and CDR2 YFSETQ. V lost 4 bases to trimming and J lost 2 bases; unmatched junction nucleotides: 16. CDR3 amino acids: CASSPLGAADRYTDTQYF. In nucleotides, the CDR3 is TGCGCCAGCAGCCCACTTGGTGCCGCGGACAGGTACACAGATACGCAGTATTTT.

The chain joins TRBV10-3 to TRBJ2-5; the D gene is possibly TRBD2 (6 bases). Germline values: CDR1 ENHRY, CDR2 SYGVKD. The CDR3 has 15 amino acids. V was trimmed by 6 bases and J by 7 bases, leaving 21 bases between them. The CDR3, as DNA: TGTGCCATCAGCACCGGGACGACGGAGGGTGCGACCCAGTACTTC. Translating gives CAISTGTTEGATQYF.

The chain uses TRBV20-1 and TRBJ2-5, with TRBD1 matching over 7 bases. Germline V gene data show CDR1 as DFQATT and CDR2 as SNEGSKA (reference sequence). The J segment lost 2 bases and the V segment lost 7 bases, leaving 10 bases of the junction unmatched. The CDR3 has 14 residues. CDR3 DNA: TGCAGTGTCCCGGACAGGAGATTTCAAGAGACCCAGTACTTC. Its protein is CSVPDRRFQETQYF.

This clonotype was picked up a small number of times. The V gene is TRBV5-1, the J gene TRBJ2-1; 9 bases align to TRBD2. The CDR3 is 15 amino acids. J was trimmed by 6 bases and V by 0 bases; bases with no gene match: 4. Germline loops: CDR1 SGHRS, CDR2 YFSETQ. In nucleotides, the CDR3 is TGCGCCAGCAGCTTGGAGCGGCGGGAGGGCAATGAGCAGTTCTTC. It translates to CASSLERREGNEQFF.